The 27 T cell receptor beta chains presented below share a single source sample, sequenced in a study of blood T cells in healthy people across ages. A sample-barcoded 5' primer and a J-beta primer mix were used in a second PCR of roughly 7 to 11 cycles. TCRdb used MiXCR to reprocess the 5' RACE reads, holding one entry per CDR3 protein. The data show about 760,000 distinct CDR3 sequences, with 20% to 30% seen just once and 8% to 10% held by the top ten. The same sample was also used in a study of T cells of mothers and their children.

Sequencing input: blood. The source of these receptors is a boy under 18 in good health.

This clonotype was counted only a few times. The chain has TRBV11-1 and TRBJ2-2; D is unresolved. Trimming took off 1 base at V and 6 bases at J, with 3 bases between the two ends. The CDR3 covers 12 residues. The germline CDR1 and CDR2 sequences are SGHAT and FQDESV (reference sequence). CDR3 DNA: TGTGCCAGCAGCTTAGAGGCCGGGGAGCTGTTTTTT. Translated, it gives CASSLEAGELFF.

V and J are TRBV20-1 and TRBJ2-5, with D unclear. TRBJ2-7 explains the end of the DNA better; the J call may be wrong. The V gene's germline CDR1 is DFQATT and CDR2 SNEGSKA (reference sequence). The CDR3 consists of 12 residues. The CDR3 bases are TGCAGTGCTACGGTGAACAGCTACGAGCAGTACTTC. Protein product: CSATVNSYEQYF.

V gene TRBV4-1 combines with J gene TRBJ2-5, with D perhaps matching TRBD1 (6 bases). TRBJ2-7 matches the DNA end more closely, so the J call is doubtful. Germline loops: CDR1 MGHRA, CDR2 YSYEKL. CDR3 size: 16 residues. Here the CDR3 DNA reads TGCGCCAGCAGCCAAGCTAGTCACGGGACATCCTACGAGCAGTACTTC. It yields the protein CASSQASHGTSYEQYF.

This clonotype was seen a handful of times. The V call is TRBV7-9, the J call TRBJ2-5; a weak D match, TRBD2 (5 bases). The V end was cut by 4 bases, the J end by 7 bases, with 16 bases between. The CDR3 totals 14 residues. Germline values: CDR1 SEHNR, CDR2 FQNEAQ (reference sequence). The CDR3 region has the DNA TGTGCCAGCAGCTCCACGGGATCCGCGGGGACCCAGTACTTC. Translated, it gives CASSSTGSAGTQYF.

This clonotype came up a few times. The chain couples TRBV12-3 or TRBV12-4 to TRBJ2-5; TRBD1 agrees at 10 bases. The CDR3 is made up of 15 amino acids. Trimming removed 6 bases from V and 3 bases from J; junction bases left unmatched: 7. The DNA of the CDR3 is TGTGCCAGCAGCCCTTCCGGGACAGGGGAAGAGACCCAGTACTTC. Residues: CASSPSGTGEETQYF.

This clonotype appeared once. The rearrangement uses TRBV6-6 and TRBJ1-1; D gene uncertain. The CDR3 runs 15 residues. V lost 2 bases, J lost 2 bases, and 12 bases lay in between. Germline CDR1 reads MNHNY; CDR2 reads SVGAGI (reference sequence). Here the CDR3 reads CASSYGVFTNTEAFF. CDR3 DNA: TGTGCCAGCAGTTACGGGGTGTTTACAAACACTGAAGCTTTCTTT.

This chain uses TRBV5-1 with TRBJ2-2; D could derive from TRBD1 or TRBD2 (6 bases each). In germline, CDR1 is SGHRS, CDR2 YFSETQ. The CDR3 contains 14 residues. With 0 bases removed from V and 6 bases from J, the gap between germline ends came to 9 bases. The DNA for the CDR3 is TGCGCCAGCAGCTTGGAAGGGGGGTCCGGGGAGCTGTTTTTT. Translation gives CASSLEGGSGELFF.

This chain links TRBV4-2 with TRBJ2-7; 8 bases map to TRBD2. The V gene's germline CDR1 is LGHNA and CDR2 YNFKEQ. The CDR3 covers 18 residues. V trimming: 0 bases; J trimming: 3 bases; junction bases outside the gene matches: 13. The CDR3 here is CASSQDFPLLAVNYEQYF. For the CDR3, the DNA is TGTGCCAGCAGCCAAGATTTCCCTTTACTAGCGGTTAACTACGAGCAGTACTTC.

This clonotype was observed a few times. This chain joins TRBV18 and TRBJ2-7; TRBD2 matches at 9 bases. The CDR3 is 15 amino acids. From germline, CDR1 is KGHSH and CDR2 LQKENI. J lost 6 bases, V lost 3 bases, and 9 bases had no gene match. CDR3: CASSPGREGRSEQYF. The CDR3 DNA follows: TGTGCCAGCTCACCGGGGCGGGAGGGCCGAAGCGAGCAGTACTTC.

The CDR3 spells CASSYGTSGRGNEQFF. In DNA, the CDR3 is TGTGCCAGCAGTTATGGGACTAGCGGTAGGGGCAATGAGCAGTTCTTC. This chain joins TRBV6-5 and TRBJ2-1; TRBD2 agrees at 11 bases. Trimming cost V 3 bases and J 6 bases; bases outside gene matches: 7. Germline CDR1 is MNHEY and CDR2 is SVGAGI. The CDR3 runs 16 residues.

This clonotype was seen only a few times. V and J are TRBV2 and TRBJ1-1; TRBD1 aligns across 7 bases. Germline lookup yields CDR1 SNHLY and CDR2 FYNNEI. V dropped 8 bases and J dropped 1; count of bases not matched to a gene: 7. The CDR3 covers 14 residues. The CDR3 bases are TGTGCCAGCTCCGGGACAGCCACGAACACTGAAGCTTTCTTT. Translation: CASSGTATNTEAFF.

V usage is TRBV29-1 and J usage is TRBJ2-1; 7 nucleotides align to TRBD2. This CDR3 is built from 14 residues. The germline V gene has CDR1 SQVTM and CDR2 ANQGSEA. V lost 4 bases and J lost 3; bases outside the gene matches: 6. CDR3 region: CSVGGGGFYNEQFF. CDR3 coding DNA: TGCAGCGTTGGTGGCGGGGGTTTCTACAATGAGCAGTTCTTC.

The chain carries TRBV7-9 and TRBJ2-1; TRBD2 matches 7 bases. CDR3 length: 15 amino acids. CDR1 is SEHNR and CDR2 is FQNEAQ in the germline V gene (reference sequence). With 7 bases clipped from V and 6 bases from J, the junction kept 12 bases outside the gene matches. CDR3 region: CASKSFLAESNEQFF. The CDR3 DNA reads as TGTGCCAGCAAGAGTTTCCTAGCGGAATCCAATGAGCAGTTCTTC.

The chain uses TRBV5-1 and TRBJ2-7; 8 nucleotides line up with TRBD1. The CDR3 runs to 15 residues. Trimming took 0 bases from V and 3 from J; bases not matched to a gene: 5. Germline lookup yields CDR1 SGHRS and CDR2 YFSETQ. CDR3 DNA sequence: TGCGCCAGCAGCTTGGGGACAGGGATCCACTACGAGCAGTACTTC. The encoded protein is CASSLGTGIHYEQYF.

V and J are TRBV6-5 and TRBJ1-2; D is undetermined. CDR1 is MNHEY, CDR2 SVGAGI, per germline. The CDR3 has 15 residues. V lost 0 bases and J lost 0, with 8 bases in between. Written as DNA, the CDR3 is TGTGCCAGCAGTTACTCGCTAGGAACTAACTATGGCTACACCTTC. Protein product: CASSYSLGTNYGYTF.

The chain links TRBV7-3 to TRBJ2-2, with TRBD2 matching 8 bases. The CDR3 extends over 17 amino acids. Germline assignment: CDR1 SGHTA and CDR2 FQGTGA. V lost 2 bases to trimming and J lost 3 bases; unmatched junction nucleotides: 8. CDR3 in DNA: TGTGCCAGCAGCTTAGTCGGAGCGGGAGTGGACACCGGGGAGCTGTTTTTT. It encodes CASSLVGAGVDTGELFF.

The rearrangement links TRBV5-6 to TRBJ1-2; tentative D call: TRBD1 (5 bases). Germline V gene lookup returns CDR1 SGHDT and CDR2 YYEEEE. This CDR3 has 15 amino acids. Trimming left V 1 base short and J 1 base short, with 11 bases between. Written as DNA, the CDR3 is TGTGCCAGCAGCTTGTCGTCAGGGAATAACTATGGCTACACCTTC. This encodes CASSLSSGNNYGYTF.

The chain is built from TRBV12-3 or TRBV12-4 and TRBJ1-2; 8 bases match TRBD1. J gave up 8 bases and V 6 bases, and 11 bases lay outside the gene matches. This CDR3 comprises 14 residues. CDR3 sequence (DNA): TGTGCCAGCAGACCCGACACGCAGGGGGCGGGCTACACCTTC. Protein product: CASRPDTQGAGYTF.

J is TRBJ2-5 and V is TRBV18, with 12 positions matching TRBD1. The better agreement between TRBJ2-7 and the DNA end casts doubt on the J call. The CDR3 length is 17 residues. Germline-derived CDR1 and CDR2 are KGHSH and LQKENI. CDR3 residues: CASSTAIPGTGGVEQYF. The CDR3 coding sequence is TGTGCCAGCTCTACCGCTATTCCCGGGACAGGGGGCGTCGAGCAGTACTTC.

V gene TRBV4-3 combines with J gene TRBJ1-1; D may be TRBD1 (6 bases). The CDR3 is made up of 13 amino acids. Germline CDR1 LGHNA, CDR2 YSLEER. Trimming left V 4 bases short and J 8 bases short, with 14 bases between. CDR3 sequence reads: CASSRGAGREAFF. DNA of the CDR3: TGCGCCAGCAGCCGGGGGGCGGGGAGGGAAGCTTTCTTT.

The chain joins TRBV3-1 to TRBJ2-7; D perhaps matches TRBD2 (5 bases). Trimming pared 1 base from V and 5 bases from J, leaving 9 bases between. The CDR3 is 13 residues long. The germline V gene has CDR1 LGHDT and CDR2 YNNKEL (reference sequence). The CDR3 DNA follows: TGTGCCAGCAGCCAAGTATCCGGGAACGAGCAGTACTTC. As protein: CASSQVSGNEQYF.

The rearrangement uses TRBV12-3 or TRBV12-4 and TRBJ2-5; D unclear. V was trimmed by 6 bases and J by 11 bases, leaving 19 bases between them. The CDR3 is 13 amino acids. DNA of the CDR3: TGTGCCAGCAGCCCCACTATATCACAGAAGCAGTACTTC. It translates to CASSPTISQKQYF.

The rearrangement links TRBV9 to TRBJ2-7; 7 bases are a match to TRBD2. There are 16 residues in the CDR3. Per the germline V gene, CDR1 is SGDLS and CDR2 is YYNGEE. V dropped 5 bases and J dropped 2; count of bases not matched to a gene: 13. The CDR3 here is CASSDSREGEAYEQYF. The CDR3 nucleotides read TGTGCCAGCAGTGACTCCAGGGAGGGTGAGGCCTACGAGCAGTACTTC.

V gene TRBV21-1 combines with J gene TRBJ2-1; the table's D call TRBD2 went unverified against the DNA. TRBV21-1 is annotated as a pseudogene. The CDR3 loop spans 17 amino acids. In DNA, the CDR3 is TGTGCCAGCAGCAAAGCGGGGGGACTAGCGGGGGCAAATGAGCAGTTCTTC. Translation: CASSKAGGLAGANEQFF.

This clonotype was seen more than once but under ten times. This sequence joins TRBV15 and TRBJ2-7, with a weak D call TRBD2 (6 bases). Germline V gene data show CDR1 as LNHNV and CDR2 as YYDKDF (reference sequence). Trimming shortened V by 0 bases and J by 3 bases, and 9 bases separated the two germline ends. CDR3 length: 14 residues. Here the CDR3 DNA reads TGTGCCACCAGCAGAGATCGCGGGGTCTACGAGCAGTACTTC. It translates to CATSRDRGVYEQYF.

This clonotype has a handful of counts. This rearrangement joins TRBV7-9 to TRBJ2-7; 7 bases match TRBD1. V trimming: 5 bases; J trimming: 2 bases; junction bases outside the gene matches: 6. The CDR3 has 14 amino acids. Germline CDR1 SEHNR, CDR2 FQNEAQ (reference sequence). The CDR3 reads CASSPEDRPYEQYF. The CDR3 DNA sequence: TGTGCCAGCAGCCCAGAGGACAGGCCCTACGAGCAGTACTTC.

For this clonotype: This may come from a read error, since a much larger clone is one base off. The chain is built from TRBV15 and TRBJ2-1; 9 bases map to TRBD1. With the DNA end fitting TRBJ2-5 better, the J assignment may be wrong. The CDR3 runs to 16 residues. Per germline, CDR1 LNHNV and CDR2 YYDKDF (reference sequence). The CDR3 region is CATSRGGQGLQEAQYF. CDR3 coding DNA: TGTGCCACCAGCAGAGGCGGACAGGGGTTACAAGAGGCCCAGTACTTC.